The TCR beta chain described here comes from a study of blood T cell repertoires in COVID-19. Germline-derived CDR1 and CDR2 are SGHAT and FQNNGV. This CDR3 contains 16 residues. After removal of 5 bases from V and 4 bases from J, the junction contained 10 bases not matched to a gene. As handled by the study authors: Amplification from reference gene primers served as the basis for estimated nucleated cell counts. Profiled with immunoSEQ multiplex PCR; TCRdb holds only in-frame clones, not every one. The V and J calls and the clone size are those of that table, but D and trimming were determined from the DNA. The sample contains about 150,000 clones, over 75% of which appear only once.

Sequencing input: peripheral blood. V usage is TRBV11-2 and J usage is TRBJ2-3, with 9 bases lining up with TRBD1. This receptor was obtained from a man aged 60 to 75 with COVID-19, enrolled during active disease. The DNA for the CDR3 is TGTGCCAGCAGCGTCCGGGACAGGGCTGTTCCAGATACGCAGTATTTT. Protein sequence: CASSVRDRAVPDTQYF.